These 26 T cell receptor beta chains were all obtained from the same sample, sequenced in a study of cytomegalovirus exposure and HLA in healthy donors. PCR amplification relied on 60 Vbeta primers (plus 13 Jbeta primers). TCRdb's copy holds only in-frame clones and misses some; the assay was immunoSEQ multiplex PCR. The table shows under 75,000 clones, with 86% occurring only once. The specimen was PBMCs. Every receptor here comes from a woman in her thirties in good health and CMV-seronegative.

Worth noting for this clone: Other DNA sequences in this sample translate to the same CDR3. The CDR3, as DNA: TGTGCCAGCAGCCCTGACAGCCTCTATGGCTACACCTTC. The encoded protein is CASSPDSLYGYTF. The chain recombines TRBV7-9 with TRBJ1-2; maybe TRBD1 (5 bases). V was trimmed by 5 bases and J by 4 bases, leaving 11 bases between them. CDR1 SEHNR and CDR2 FQNEAQ come from the germline V gene (reference sequence). The CDR3 totals 13 residues.

This clone was observed a single time. The V call is TRBV19, the J call TRBJ2-2; 11 nucleotides align to TRBD2. The CDR3 contains 16 residues. CDR1 and CDR2 (germline): LNHDA, SQIVND (reference sequence). V shed 3 bases, J shed 5 bases, and the junction held 5 bases outside the gene matches. The CDR3 spells CASSMVRTSGTGELFF. CDR3 bases: TGTGCCAGTAGTATGGTCCGGACTAGCGGGACCGGGGAGCTGTTTTTT.

This sequence joins TRBV4-2 and TRBJ2-1, with 11 bases matching TRBD2. Trimming at V came to 0 bases and at J to 9 bases, leaving 10 bases not matched to a gene. Germline lookup yields CDR1 LGHNA and CDR2 YNFKEQ. The CDR3 has 17 residues. In DNA form, the CDR3 reads TGTGCCAGCAGCCAAGAGGTGGTAGCGGGAGGGCCTACTGAGCAGTTCTTC. Protein product: CASSQEVVAGGPTEQFF.

This clone was counted between two and nine times. The chain combines TRBV5-1 with TRBJ2-3; TRBD2 matches 11 bases. V gave up 2 bases and J gave up 0 bases; unmatched junction bases: 8. The V gene's germline CDR1 is SGHRS and CDR2 YFSETQ. The CDR3 consists of 18 residues. The CDR3 loop reads CASSFASGGRVSTDTQYF. DNA of the CDR3: TGCGCCAGCAGCTTCGCTAGCGGGGGGAGAGTTAGCACAGATACGCAGTATTTT.

The chain couples TRBV5-1 to TRBJ1-1, with 9 bases aligning to TRBD1. Trimming took 0 bases from V and 7 from J; bases not matched to a gene: 4. In germline, CDR1 is SGHRS, CDR2 YFSETQ. The length of the CDR3 is 14 residues. The CDR3 nucleotides are TGCGCCAGCAGCTTGGGGGGACAGGGATATGAAGCTTTCTTT. Translating it yields CASSLGGQGYEAFF.

The chain carries TRBV2 and TRBJ1-1; 11 bases map to TRBD1. Germline V gives CDR1 SNHLY, CDR2 FYNNEI. V trimming: 4 bases; J trimming: 4 bases; junction bases outside the gene matches: 2. The CDR3 covers 14 residues. CDR3 region: CASSGGTGGTEAFF. The CDR3, as DNA: TGTGCCAGCAGTGGAGGGACAGGGGGCACTGAAGCTTTCTTT.

The gene calls are TRBV19 and TRBJ1-1, with 8 positions matching TRBD1. Germline CDR1 reads LNHDA; CDR2 reads SQIVND (reference sequence). V gave up 0 bases and J gave up 3 bases; unmatched junction bases: 3. The CDR3 loop spans 15 amino acids. As DNA, the CDR3 is TGTGCCAGTAGTATAGAAAGGACAGGGCACACTGAAGCTTTCTTT. It specifies CASSIERTGHTEAFF.

The V and J genes are TRBV5-6 and TRBJ2-5; TRBD1 aligns across 12 bases. Trimming removed 3 bases from V and 5 bases from J; junction bases left unmatched: 8. The germline CDR1 and CDR2 sequences are SGHDT and YYEEEE. The CDR3 has 16 residues. As DNA, the CDR3 is TGTGCCAGCAGCTGGGACAGGGGGCCGCCCGGGGAGACCCAGTACTTC. Residues: CASSWDRGPPGETQYF.

About this clone itself: Its ends do not fully match the called genes, so a read error is possible. V is TRBV5-6 and J is TRBJ2-7; D is possibly TRBD1 (5 bases). This CDR3 is 14 amino acids long. Germline V lookup: CDR1 SGHDT, CDR2 YYEEEE. CDR3: CAGSPGAGFHEQYF. In DNA, the CDR3 is TGTGCCGGCAGCCCTGGGGCAGGTTTCCACGAGCAGTACTTC.

V usage is TRBV6-1 and J usage is TRBJ2-7; 9 nucleotides agree with TRBD2. V trimming: 3 bases; J trimming: 1 base; junction bases outside the gene matches: 4. The germline gives CDR1 MNHNS, CDR2 SASEGT. The CDR3 is made up of 15 amino acids. The DNA for the CDR3 is TGTGCCAGCAGTGACGAGGCGGGAGGGTCCTACGAGCAGTACTTC. The encoded protein is CASSDEAGGSYEQYF.

The rearrangement links TRBV5-1 to TRBJ2-7; 11 positions agree with TRBD1. This CDR3 spans 14 amino acids. The V gene end was trimmed by 0 bases and the J gene end by 4 bases; junction bases not matched to a gene: 0. The V gene's germline CDR1 is SGHRS and CDR2 YFSETQ. CDR3 in DNA: TGCGCCAGCAGCTTGGGGGACAGGGGGTACGAGCAGTACTTC. Protein product: CASSLGDRGYEQYF.

The J gene is TRBJ2-7, the V gene TRBV11-2; 8 nucleotides align to TRBD1. Per the germline V gene, CDR1 is SGHAT and CDR2 is FQNNGV. V gave up 3 bases and J gave up 6 bases; unmatched junction bases: 16. This CDR3 contains 17 residues. The CDR3 is CASSFVGQGRSGGEQYF. In nucleotides, the CDR3 is TGTGCCAGCAGCTTCGTCGGACAGGGCCGTTCCGGAGGCGAGCAGTACTTC.

A single count supports this clone. The chain employs TRBV6-1 and TRBJ2-1; no clear D. V lost 0 bases and J lost 0, with 6 bases in between. This CDR3 spans 15 amino acids. Looked up from germline, CDR1 is MNHNS and CDR2 is SASEGT. The CDR3 bases are TGTGCCAGCAGTGAAGCGGCTAGCTCCTACAATGAGCAGTTCTTC. Amino acids: CASSEAASSYNEQFF.

The chain employs TRBV7-2 and TRBJ1-5; unclear D gene. Trimming pared 4 bases from V and 8 bases from J, leaving 15 bases between. Germline V gene data show CDR1 as SGHTA and CDR2 as FQGNSA. This CDR3 has 14 residues. CDR3 sequence (DNA): TGTGCCAGCAGCTATGACACCGGGATGAAGCCCCAGCATTTT. Residues: CASSYDTGMKPQHF.

The CDR3 DNA sequence: TGTGCCAGCAGTGAAGTTGGGGGCTTCTATGGCTACACCTTC. Protein product: CASSEVGGFYGYTF. The V call is TRBV2, the J call TRBJ1-2; possible D gene TRBD1, 6 bases. Germline V gene sequence: CDR1 SNHLY, CDR2 FYNNEI. Trimming shortened V by 1 base and J by 4 bases, and 10 bases separated the two germline ends. The CDR3 length is 14 residues.

V gene TRBV5-4 combines with J gene TRBJ2-2; no clear D gene. Germline CDR1 SGHNT, CDR2 YYREEE (reference sequence). With 4 bases removed from V and 2 bases from J, the gap between germline ends came to 3 bases. The CDR3 sequence is 12 residues long. DNA of the CDR3: TGTGCCAGCAGCCTAAACACCGGGGAGCTGTTTTTT. This translates into CASSLNTGELFF.

This chain links TRBV10-2 with TRBJ2-1, with TRBD2 matching over 15 bases. V lost 6 bases, J lost 0 bases, and 9 bases stayed unmatched. Germline V gives CDR1 WSHSY, CDR2 SAAADI. There are 19 residues in the CDR3. Here the CDR3 reads CASSPGTSGRPSSYNEQFF. The CDR3 DNA follows: TGCGCCAGCAGCCCCGGGACTAGCGGGAGGCCAAGCTCCTACAATGAGCAGTTCTTC.

This sequence joins TRBV27 and TRBJ2-3; 8 nucleotides match TRBD2. CDR3 length: 17 amino acids. The V and J ends lost 6 bases and 0 bases, in that order; junction bases with no gene match: 11. Germline CDR1 reads MNHEY; CDR2 reads SMNVEV (reference sequence). In DNA, the CDR3 is TGTGCCAGCAGCCGCCTCTTACTAGCGGTTAGCACAGATACGCAGTATTTT. Residues: CASSRLLLAVSTDTQYF.

J is TRBJ1-6 and V is TRBV15, with a possible D match to TRBD1 (5 bases). The ends were cut back, 0 bases at V and 10 bases at J, with 10 bases in the middle. In germline, CDR1 is LNHNV, CDR2 YYDKDF (reference sequence). CDR3 length equals 14 residues. The CDR3 sequence: CATSRERTPSPLHF. CDR3 nucleotides: TGTGCCACCAGCAGAGAGAGGACACCCTCACCCCTCCACTTT.

The chain has TRBV20-1 and TRBJ2-3, with no clear D. CDR1 is DFQATT and CDR2 is SNEGSKA in the germline V gene (reference sequence). The CDR3 is 11 amino acids. Trimming shortened V by 5 bases and J by 6 bases, and 9 bases separated the two germline ends. DNA of the CDR3: TGCAGTGCTCTCGCAGTTGATACGCAGTATTTT. Translated, it gives CSALAVDTQYF.

This clone was seen once. This rearrangement joins TRBV15 to TRBJ2-1; 10 bases map to TRBD2. The CDR3 contains 15 residues. The junction had 4 bases not matched to a gene; V was cut back by 5 bases and J by 3 bases. Germline V lookup: CDR1 LNHNV, CDR2 YYDKDF (reference sequence). The CDR3 protein is CATSSGTSVYNEQFF. The CDR3 nucleotides are TGTGCCACCAGCTCCGGGACTAGCGTCTACAATGAGCAGTTCTTC.

The chain couples TRBV11-2 to TRBJ1-1; TRBD1 matches at 11 bases. Germline CDR1 and CDR2: SGHAT and FQNNGV. This CDR3 is built from 18 residues. V lost 5 bases and J lost 2; bases outside the gene matches: 13. The DNA for the CDR3 is TGTGCCAGCAGCCCCCGGACAGGGGGCGCCGGTCACAACACTGAAGCTTTCTTT. The encoded protein is CASSPRTGGAGHNTEAFF.

The chain uses TRBV29-1 and TRBJ2-5, with D unclear. Germline V gene sequence: CDR1 SQVTM, CDR2 ANQGSEA. Trimming cost V 4 bases and J 4 bases, with 4 bases left between them. The CDR3 has 10 amino acids. As DNA, the CDR3 is TGCAGCGTTGCCTTAGAGACCCAGTACTTC. It is translated as CSVALETQYF.

V usage is TRBV7-9 and J usage is TRBJ1-1; D is undetermined. Trimming stripped 5 bases from V and 7 bases from J, with 17 bases between. CDR3 size: 14 residues. Germline V gene data show CDR1 as SEHNR and CDR2 as FQNEAQ (reference sequence). CDR3 sequence (DNA): TGTGCCAGCAGCCCACGGACGGGGTCCGGTGAAGCTTTCTTT. It yields the protein CASSPRTGSGEAFF.

The chain carries TRBV11-2 and TRBJ1-4; 8 nucleotides align to TRBD1. This CDR3 has 14 amino acids. Trimming took 5 bases from V and 7 from J; bases not matched to a gene: 6. CDR1 is SGHAT, CDR2 FQNNGV, per germline. The CDR3 reads CASSEDRAFEKLFF. CDR3 in DNA: TGTGCCAGCAGCGAGGACAGGGCTTTTGAAAAACTGTTTTTT.

The chain has TRBV27 and TRBJ2-5; D possibly corresponds to TRBD2 (5 bases). There are 12 residues in the CDR3. The V gene's germline CDR1 is MNHEY and CDR2 SMNVEV (reference sequence). V was pared by 6 bases and J by 1 base, with 6 bases between. CDR3 residues: CASRRGQETQYF. The DNA of the CDR3 is TGTGCCAGCAGACGGGGCCAAGAGACCCAGTACTTC.